The rows below give T cell receptor beta chains drawn from one sample of a study of T cell responses to AZD1222 COVID-19 vaccine. The repertoire was sequenced with immunoSEQ multiplex PCR; TCRdb's copy has only in-frame clones and lacks some. The sample consists of around 25,000 clones, around 87% of them appearing once. The input for sequencing was peripheral blood, taken 28 days after the second AZD1222 dose. All receptors come from an adult who received the AZD1222 COVID-19 vaccine. Each CDR3 is given with its conserved first and last residue. Each record gives: J gene, V gene, clone size, D gene, CDR3 protein, CDR3 DNA. D genes are given only for firm matches. Clone sizes are given selectively: once, few, many, or a class where the clone is expanded.

j_gene: TRBJ1-5
v_gene: TRBV28
abundance: -
d_gene: TRBD1
CDR3aa: CASSSTPGTGDPNQPQHF
CDR3nt: TGTGCCAGCAGTTCCACCCCTGGGACAGGGGATCCCAATCAGCCCCAGCATTTT

j_gene: TRBJ2-7
v_gene: TRBV7-3
abundance: -
d_gene: -
CDR3aa: CASSRYSSPYEQYF
CDR3nt: TGTGCCAGCAGTCGGTATAGTAGCCCCTACGAGCAGTACTTC

j_gene: TRBJ2-3
v_gene: TRBV5-1
abundance: -
d_gene: -
CDR3aa: CASGPGMGDTQYF
CDR3nt: TGCGCCAGCGGTCCGGGAATGGGGGATACGCAGTATTTT

j_gene: TRBJ1-6
v_gene: TRBV19
abundance: -
d_gene: -
CDR3aa: CASSSRPRYNSPLHF
CDR3nt: TGTGCCAGTAGTTCCCGACCCCGCTATAATTCACCCCTCCACTTT

j_gene: TRBJ2-1
v_gene: TRBV30
abundance: -
d_gene: TRBD1
CDR3aa: CAWSLQGNEQFF
CDR3nt: TGTGCCTGGAGCCTACAGGGGAATGAGCAGTTCTTC

j_gene: TRBJ1-6
v_gene: TRBV28
abundance: -
d_gene: TRBD1
CDR3aa: CASSFSGQGENSPLHF
CDR3nt: TGTGCCAGCAGTTTTTCTGGACAGGGAGAGAATTCACCCCTCCACTTT

j_gene: TRBJ2-1
v_gene: TRBV19
abundance: -
d_gene: -
CDR3aa: CASSISGSYNEQFF
CDR3nt: TGTGCCAGTAGTATCAGCGGCTCCTACAATGAGCAGTTCTTC

j_gene: TRBJ2-3
v_gene: TRBV4-3
abundance: -
d_gene: -
CDR3aa: CASSQDPGARTDTQYF
CDR3nt: TGCGCCAGCAGCCAAGATCCGGGGGCGCGCACAGATACGCAGTATTTT

j_gene: TRBJ2-3
v_gene: TRBV3-1/TRBV3-2
abundance: -
d_gene: TRBD2
CDR3aa: CASSQEPLAGARDTQYF
CDR3nt: TGTGCCAGCAGCCAAGAGCCACTAGCGGGAGCTCGGGATACGCAGTATTTT

j_gene: TRBJ2-7
v_gene: TRBV2
abundance: -
d_gene: TRBD2
CDR3aa: CASTVGGASPVYF
CDR3nt: TGTGCCAGCACCGTGGGAGGGGCCTCTCCGGTGTACTTC

j_gene: TRBJ1-1
v_gene: TRBV7-9
abundance: -
d_gene: TRBD1
CDR3aa: CASSYSQGAGFF
CDR3nt: TGTGCCAGCAGCTACTCACAGGGGGCAGGTTTCTTT

j_gene: TRBJ1-1
v_gene: TRBV30
abundance: -
d_gene: TRBD1
CDR3aa: CAWSVRDRWNTEAFF
CDR3nt: TGTGCCTGGAGTGTAAGGGACAGGTGGAACACTGAAGCTTTCTTT

j_gene: TRBJ1-5
v_gene: TRBV2
abundance: -
d_gene: -
CDR3aa: CASTRESNQPQHF
CDR3nt: TGTGCCAGCACCAGAGAAAGCAATCAGCCCCAGCATTTT

j_gene: TRBJ2-1
v_gene: TRBV7-9
abundance: once
d_gene: -
CDR3aa: CASSSPAGQFF
CDR3nt: TGTGCCAGCAGCTCCCCCGCAGGGCAGTTCTTC

j_gene: TRBJ2-7
v_gene: TRBV5-4
abundance: -
d_gene: -
CDR3aa: CASSFSGVPHEQYF
CDR3nt: TGTGCCAGCAGCTTTTCCGGGGTGCCCCACGAGCAGTACTTC

j_gene: TRBJ1-1
v_gene: TRBV10-2
abundance: -
d_gene: -
CDR3aa: CASISGWAEAFF
CDR3nt: TGCGCCAGCATCTCAGGGTGGGCTGAAGCTTTCTTT

j_gene: TRBJ2-7
v_gene: TRBV29-1
abundance: -
d_gene: TRBD2
CDR3aa: CSVAGSSYEQYF
CDR3nt: TGCAGCGTAGCGGGAAGCTCCTACGAGCAGTACTTC

j_gene: TRBJ2-7
v_gene: TRBV7-3
abundance: -
d_gene: -
CDR3aa: CASSQTNGGEQYF
CDR3nt: TGTGCCAGCAGCCAGACTAATGGCGGCGAGCAGTACTTC